The clone carrying this T cell receptor (beta chain) was picked up a small number of times. CDR3 size: 11 residues. V dropped 4 bases and J dropped 10 bases, with 11 bases sitting between them. The V gene's germline CDR1 is SGHTS and CDR2 YDEGEE. TCRdb redid the calling of the RT-PCR reads with MiXCR, one entry per CDR3 protein. This table has around 570,000 distinct CDR3 sequences, over 9% appearing once. This sample was taken from a study of response to subunit inactivated influenza vaccine. These same records also appear under a second study, on T cells expressing NK-cell markers. That source adds: Libraries used 5'RACE template switching adding universal primer site and UMIs. It was sorted CD3+CD56+NKG2C+, CD3+CD56+NKG2C- and CD3+CD56-NKG2C+ T cells that supplied the TCR beta repertoires. HCMV seropositivity characterized seven of the eight sequenced donors, and seronegativity one. Of the CD8+ T cell pool in 5 to 7 donors, roughly 1.0-8% was accounted for by dominant NKG2C+ clonotypes.

This TCR was recovered from a man aged 45 to 65 who received an inactivated influenza vaccine. This chain joins TRBV5-8 and TRBJ1-1; D not certain. The sample in question was PBMCs from blood, obtained on the day of vaccination. The CDR3 region is CASSPLGGAFF. CDR3 nucleotide sequence: TGTGCCAGCAGCCCTTTGGGTGGAGCTTTCTTT.